The 18 T cell receptor beta chains below were found in one sample sequenced in a study of blood T cells in healthy people across ages. The authors ran a second PCR of 7 to 11 cycles using a sample-barcoded 5' primer and a J-beta primer mix. TCRdb recomputed calls from the 5' RACE reads with MiXCR, one row per CDR3 protein. Among approximately 1,700,000 distinct CDR3 sequences, about 39% were seen once, and the ten largest hold more than 20%. The sample taken for sequencing was blood. Every receptor here comes from a human donor in good health.

Of note for this clonotype: This may be a read error, as it is one base from a much larger clone. The chain links TRBV5-1 to TRBJ2-5; the match to TRBD1 covers 9 bases. Germline CDR1 and CDR2: SGHRS and YFSETQ. V gave up 4 bases and J gave up 11 bases; unmatched junction bases: 15. CDR3 length: 15 residues. The CDR3 here is CASSITGQGPNEQYF. CDR3 bases: TGCGCCAGCAGCATCACGGGACAGGGTCCAAATGAGCAGTACTTC.

This clonotype showed up just a few times. Sequence at one end of the junction differs from germline and may be a read error. V and J are TRBV7-8 and TRBJ2-3; maybe TRBD2 (5 bases). CDR1 SGHVS and CDR2 FQNEAQ come from the germline V gene. CDR3 length: 13 amino acids. The CDR3 protein is CASSSPSRDTQYF. CDR3 nucleotide sequence: TGTGCCAGCAGCTCTCCTAGCAGAGATACGCAGTATTTT.

This clonotype was counted only a few times. This rearrangement joins TRBV9 to TRBJ2-4, with TRBD2 matching 9 bases. The closer fit of TRBJ2-7 to the DNA end suggests the J call may be wrong. Germline V lookup: CDR1 SGDLS, CDR2 YYNGEE. This CDR3 is 15 amino acids long. The CDR3 bases are TGTGCCAGCAGCGTGGGAGCGGGGGGCTTCTACGAGCAGTACTTC. Translation gives CASSVGAGGFYEQYF.

Many counts were recorded for this clonotype. The chain joins TRBV29-1 to TRBJ2-5; 9 positions agree with TRBD1. CDR1 SQVTM and CDR2 ANQGSEA come from the germline V gene. Trimming at V came to 8 bases and at J to 2 bases, leaving 6 bases not matched to a gene. The CDR3 covers 13 residues. Here the CDR3 DNA reads TGCAGCCTCCGGGACAGGGTACAAGAGACCCAGTACTTC. Translating gives CSLRDRVQETQYF.

This chain joins TRBV10-3 and TRBJ1-2; TRBD1 might be the D (5 bases). This CDR3 has 12 amino acids. Between the trimmed V and J ends, which lost 7 bases and 6 bases, there was a span of 12 bases. Germline assignment: CDR1 ENHRY and CDR2 SYGVKD. For the CDR3, the DNA is TGTGCCATCAAAGGTTCAGGGAATGGCTACACCTTC. Protein sequence: CAIKGSGNGYTF.

This sequence joins TRBV20-1 and TRBJ1-6, with D perhaps TRBD1 (5 bases). The CDR3 has 15 amino acids. CDR1 and CDR2 (germline): DFQATT, SNEGSKA (reference sequence). The V gene lost 5 bases and the J gene lost 9 bases, with 20 bases spanning the gap. DNA for the CDR3: TGCAGTGCTTCGATCGGGACGATCAGCGTTTCACCCCTCCACTTT. The encoded protein is CSASIGTISVSPLHF.

The genes are TRBV12-3 or TRBV12-4 and TRBJ1-2; 8 bases are shared with TRBD1. The CDR3 consists of 17 residues. Trimming cost V 3 bases and J 0 bases; bases outside gene matches: 9. The CDR3 spells CASSLWTGFPANYGYTF. As DNA, the CDR3 is TGTGCCAGCAGTTTGTGGACAGGGTTTCCTGCTAACTATGGCTACACCTTC.

The chain combines TRBV10-3 with TRBJ2-1, with D hard to call. The CDR3 spans 15 residues. The V end was cut by 3 bases, the J end by 0 bases, with 9 bases between. Germline assignment: CDR1 ENHRY and CDR2 SYGVKD. The CDR3 DNA reads as TGTGCCATCAGTGACGGATCGAGCTCCTACAATGAGCAGTTCTTC. The encoded protein is CAISDGSSSYNEQFF.

This clonotype was seen only a few times. The V and J genes are TRBV5-1 and TRBJ2-5, with no clear D. TRBJ2-7 matches the DNA end more closely, so the J call is doubtful. CDR3 length equals 14 residues. The V gene's germline CDR1 is SGHRS and CDR2 YFSETQ. CDR3 loop: CASSFGKVVSEQYF. The CDR3 DNA sequence: TGCGCCAGCAGCTTTGGGAAGGTAGTGAGCGAGCAGTACTTC.

Here the CDR3 reads CASSPSELTNEKLFF. The CDR3 DNA reads TGCGCCAGCAGCCCGTCAGAGCTAACTAATGAAAAACTGTTTTTT. The chain carries TRBV4-1 and TRBJ1-4; the D is unclear. Trimming took 4 bases from V and 1 from J, leaving 10 bases between them. CDR1 is MGHRA, CDR2 YSYEKL, per germline. The CDR3 extends over 15 amino acids.

This clonotype was counted between two and nine times. The chain joins TRBV4-2 to TRBJ2-3; 12 positions agree with TRBD2. CDR3 length equals 17 residues. V shed 0 bases and J 2 bases; nucleotides not matched to a gene: 3. Germline-derived CDR1 and CDR2 are LGHNA and YNFKEQ. This CDR3 is CASSQDGLAGYTDTQYF. The CDR3 DNA reads TGTGCCAGCAGCCAAGATGGACTAGCGGGGTACACAGATACGCAGTATTTT.

The J gene is TRBJ1-2, the V gene TRBV6-5; 8 bases are shared with TRBD1. Germline V CDR1 and CDR2: MNHEY, SVGAGI. V was pared by 2 bases and J by 8 bases, with 7 bases of the junction left unmatched. CDR3 length equals 14 residues. Written as DNA, the CDR3 is TGTGCCAGCAGTTACCACGGACAGGGAAAAGGCTACACCTTC. Protein: CASSYHGQGKGYTF.

Here the CDR3 reads CASSPILPGRYDKNIQYF. The CDR3 DNA follows: TGTGCCAGCTCACCAATTCTGCCAGGTCGATATGACAAAAACATTCAGTACTTC. The chain links TRBV18 to TRBJ2-4; unclear D gene. The CDR3 has 18 amino acids. Germline V gives CDR1 KGHSH, CDR2 LQKENI. Trimming pared 2 bases from V and 3 bases from J, leaving 20 bases between.

The V gene is TRBV6-6, the J gene TRBJ2-7, with 7 bases aligning to TRBD2. Trimming at V came to 2 bases and at J to 11 bases, leaving 12 bases not matched to a gene. The CDR3 length is 14 residues. CDR1 is MNHNY and CDR2 is SVGAGI in the germline V gene (reference sequence). CDR3 residues: CASSYTSDLRDKYF. In nucleotides, the CDR3 is TGTGCCAGCAGTTACACTAGCGACCTCCGTGATAAGTACTTC.

The gene calls are TRBV5-1 and TRBJ2-5, with 11 bases matching TRBD2. In germline, CDR1 is SGHRS, CDR2 YFSETQ. Germline trimming cut 1 base from V and 4 bases from J; bases unmatched to any gene: 6. The CDR3 totals 16 residues. The CDR3 nucleotides read TGCGCCAGCAGCTTGTTGATTCTAGCGGGGGGAGAGACCCAGTACTTC. Translation gives CASSLLILAGGETQYF. Together with reference TRBV5-1 and TRBJ2-5, the CDR3 gives the full variable domain: KAGVTQTPRYLIKTRGQQVTLSCSPISGHRSVSWYQQTPGQGLQFLFEYFSETQRNKGNFPGRFSGRQFSNSRSEMNVSTLELGDSALYLCASSLLILAGGETQYFGPGTRLLVL.

The rearrangement links TRBV6-2 or TRBV6-3 to TRBJ2-1; 8 bases align to TRBD2. The CDR3 spans 15 residues. Trimming cost V 2 bases and J 5 bases; bases outside gene matches: 5. Per germline, CDR1 MNHEY and CDR2 SVGEGT. The DNA for the CDR3 is TGTGCCAGCAGTTACGGGCTAGCGGGCCACAATGAGCAGTTCTTC. Amino acid sequence: CASSYGLAGHNEQFF.

The V gene is TRBV21-1, the J gene TRBJ2-3. TRBV21-1 is given as a pseudogene. This CDR3 comprises 17 residues. The CDR3 reads CASSSDKTEPSTDTQYF. CDR3 in DNA: TGTGCCAGCAGCTCAGATAAGACTGAGCCTAGCACAGATACGCAGTATTTT.

The V call is TRBV20-1, the J call TRBJ1-2; D call uncertain. The CDR3 is made up of 12 amino acids. The ends were cut back, 7 bases at V and 1 base at J, with 10 bases in the middle. Germline V gene sequence: CDR1 DFQATT, CDR2 SNEGSKA (reference sequence). CDR3 loop: CSDHSLNYGYTF. The CDR3, as DNA: TGCAGTGACCACAGCCTTAACTATGGCTACACCTTC.